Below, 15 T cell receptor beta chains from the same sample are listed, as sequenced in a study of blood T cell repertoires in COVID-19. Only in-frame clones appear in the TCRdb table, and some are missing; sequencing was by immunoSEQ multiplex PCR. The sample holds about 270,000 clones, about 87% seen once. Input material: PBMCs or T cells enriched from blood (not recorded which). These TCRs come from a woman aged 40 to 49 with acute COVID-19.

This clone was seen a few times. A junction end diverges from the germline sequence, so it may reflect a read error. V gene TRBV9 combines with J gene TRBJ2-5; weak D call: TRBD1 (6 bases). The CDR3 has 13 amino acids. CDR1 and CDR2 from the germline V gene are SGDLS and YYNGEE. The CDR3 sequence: CASSRTGQATQYF. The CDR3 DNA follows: TGTGCCAGCAGCCGTACAGGGCAAGCGACCCAGTACTTC.

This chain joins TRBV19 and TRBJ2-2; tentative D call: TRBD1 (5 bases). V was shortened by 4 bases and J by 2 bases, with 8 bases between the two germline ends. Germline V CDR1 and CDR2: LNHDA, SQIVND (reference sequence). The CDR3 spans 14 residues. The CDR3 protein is CASSSQGNTGELFF. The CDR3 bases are TGTGCCAGTAGTAGTCAGGGAAACACCGGGGAGCTGTTTTTT.

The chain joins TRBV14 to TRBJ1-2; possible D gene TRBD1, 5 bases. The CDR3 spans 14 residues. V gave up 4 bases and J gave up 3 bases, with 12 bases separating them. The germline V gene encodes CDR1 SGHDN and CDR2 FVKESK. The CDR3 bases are TGTGCCAGCAGCCGAAGCCAGGGTGACTATGGCTACACCTTC. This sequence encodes CASSRSQGDYGYTF.

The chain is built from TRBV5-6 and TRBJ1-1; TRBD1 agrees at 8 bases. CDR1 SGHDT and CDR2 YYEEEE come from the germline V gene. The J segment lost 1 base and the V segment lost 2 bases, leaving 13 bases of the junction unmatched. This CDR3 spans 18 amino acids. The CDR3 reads CASSLRGAWTGRNTEAFF. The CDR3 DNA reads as TGTGCCAGCAGCTTAAGGGGGGCCTGGACAGGGCGGAACACTGAAGCTTTCTTT.

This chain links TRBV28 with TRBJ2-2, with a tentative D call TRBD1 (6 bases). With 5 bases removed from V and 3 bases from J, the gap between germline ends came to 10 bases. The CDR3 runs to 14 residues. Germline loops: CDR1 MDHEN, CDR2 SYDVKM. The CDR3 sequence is CASSAPGDTGELFF. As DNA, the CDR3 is TGTGCCAGCAGTGCTCCAGGGGACACCGGGGAGCTGTTTTTT.

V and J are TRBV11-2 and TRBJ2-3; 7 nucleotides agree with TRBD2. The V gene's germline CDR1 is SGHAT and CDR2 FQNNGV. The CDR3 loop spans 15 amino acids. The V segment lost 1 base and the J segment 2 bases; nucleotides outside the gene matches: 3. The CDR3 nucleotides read TGTGCCAGCAGCTTAGCGGGAGGACTCACAGATACGCAGTATTTT. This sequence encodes CASSLAGGLTDTQYF.

CDR3 DNA: TGTGCCAGCTCATGGAACCTCGGGGAGTATGGCTACACCTTC. Amino acid sequence: CASSWNLGEYGYTF. This chain links TRBV18 with TRBJ1-2, with no clear D. The length of the CDR3 is 14 residues. Trimming took off 5 bases at V and 5 bases at J, with 15 bases between the two ends. The V gene's germline CDR1 is KGHSH and CDR2 LQKENI. Supplemented by reference TRBV18 and TRBJ1-2, the full variable domain reads NAGVMQNPRHLVRRRGQEARLRCSPMKGHSHVYWYRQLPEEGLKFMVYLQKENIIDESGMPKERFSAEFPKEGPSILRIQQVVRGDSAAYFCASSWNLGEYGYTFGSGTRLTVV.

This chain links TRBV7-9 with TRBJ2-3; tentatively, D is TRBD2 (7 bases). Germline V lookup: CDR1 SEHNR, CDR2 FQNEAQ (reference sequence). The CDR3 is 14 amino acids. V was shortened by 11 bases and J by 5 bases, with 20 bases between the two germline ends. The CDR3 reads CASNRGAVGDTQYF. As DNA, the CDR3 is TGTGCCTCCAATCGGGGGGCGGTAGGAGATACGCAGTATTTT.

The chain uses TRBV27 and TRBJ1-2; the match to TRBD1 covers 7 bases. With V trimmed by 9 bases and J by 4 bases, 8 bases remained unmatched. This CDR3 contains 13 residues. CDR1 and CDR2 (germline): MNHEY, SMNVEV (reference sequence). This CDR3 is CASRRGLGYGYTF. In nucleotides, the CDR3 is TGTGCCAGTAGGAGGGGGCTCGGCTATGGCTACACCTTC.

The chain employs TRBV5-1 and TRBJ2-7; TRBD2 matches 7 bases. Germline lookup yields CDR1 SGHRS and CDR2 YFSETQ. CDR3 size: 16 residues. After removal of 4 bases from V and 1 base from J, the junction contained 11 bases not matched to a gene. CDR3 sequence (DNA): TGCGCCAGCAGCCCCGCTACTAGCGTCCCATCCTACGAGCAGTACTTC. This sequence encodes CASSPATSVPSYEQYF.

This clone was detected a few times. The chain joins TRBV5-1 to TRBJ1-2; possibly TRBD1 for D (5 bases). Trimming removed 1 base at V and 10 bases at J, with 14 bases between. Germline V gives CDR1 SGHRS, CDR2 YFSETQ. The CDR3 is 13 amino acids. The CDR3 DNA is TGCGCCAGCAGCTTGAGGCCAGGGCATCCCTACACCTTC. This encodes CASSLRPGHPYTF.

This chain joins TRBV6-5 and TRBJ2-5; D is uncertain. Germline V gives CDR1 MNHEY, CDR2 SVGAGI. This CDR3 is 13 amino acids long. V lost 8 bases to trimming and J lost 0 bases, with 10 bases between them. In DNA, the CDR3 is TGTGCCAGCGGGCAAGACGACCAAGAGACCCAGTACTTC. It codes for CASGQDDQETQYF.

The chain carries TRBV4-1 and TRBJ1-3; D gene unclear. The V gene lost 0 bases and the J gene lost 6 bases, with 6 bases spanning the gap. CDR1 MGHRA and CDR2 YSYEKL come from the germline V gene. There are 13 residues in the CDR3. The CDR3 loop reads CASSQDWANTIYF. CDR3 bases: TGCGCCAGCAGCCAAGATTGGGCAAACACCATATATTTT.

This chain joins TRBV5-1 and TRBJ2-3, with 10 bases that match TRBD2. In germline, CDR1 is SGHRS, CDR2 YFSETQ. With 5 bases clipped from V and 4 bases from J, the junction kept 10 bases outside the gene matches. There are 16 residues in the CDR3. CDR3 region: CASSQDSGRYSDTQYF. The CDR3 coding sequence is TGCGCCAGCAGTCAGGATAGCGGGAGGTATTCAGATACGCAGTATTTT. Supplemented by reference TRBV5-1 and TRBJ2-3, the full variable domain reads KAGVTQTPRYLIKTRGQQVTLSCSPISGHRSVSWYQQTPGQGLQFLFEYFSETQRNKGNFPGRFSGRQFSNSRSEMNVSTLELGDSALYLCASSQDSGRYSDTQYFGPGTRLTVL.

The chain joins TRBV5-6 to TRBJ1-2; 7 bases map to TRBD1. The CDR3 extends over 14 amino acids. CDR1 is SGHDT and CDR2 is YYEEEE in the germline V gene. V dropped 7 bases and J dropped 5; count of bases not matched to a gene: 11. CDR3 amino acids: CASSGPGGFYGYTF. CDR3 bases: TGTGCCAGCTCTGGTCCAGGGGGATTTTATGGCTACACCTTC. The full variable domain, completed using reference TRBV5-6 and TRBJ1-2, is DAGVTQSPTHLIKTRGQQVTLRCSPKSGHDTVSWYQQALGQGPQFIFQYYEEEERQRGNFPDRFSGHQFPNYSSELNVNALLLGDSALYLCASSGPGGFYGYTFGSGTRLTVV.